The present entry profiles one T cell receptor beta chain with its context. Its antigen is unidentified. These data are taken from a study of OX40 agonist ivuxolimab in advanced cancers. Study as a whole: The patients received ivuxolimab by intravenous route every 2 weeks at 0.01 to 10 mg/kg. Every patient in dose escalation had hepatocellular carcinoma, melanoma, renal cell or head and neck cancer. Anti-PD-1, anti-PD-L1 or anti-CTLA-4 therapy given earlier was allowed, and 35% to 50% had some. Study observations and caveats: CD8+ T cells were the subset that, on average, had more expanded clones than CD4+.

Data came from immunoSEQ multiplex PCR; TCRdb stores just in-frame clones and leaves some out. The sample has nearly 70,000 clones, more than 75% seen once. The CDR3 spans 14 residues. Trimming took off 5 bases at V and 1 base at J, with 12 bases between the two ends. Germline-derived CDR1 and CDR2 are LNHDA and SQIVND (reference sequence). The chain combines TRBV19 with TRBJ2-7; D is possibly TRBD1 (6 bases). The sequence came from an adult with an advanced solid tumor such as melanoma, head and neck, liver or kidney cancer. This specimen consisted of CD4+ or CD8+ T cells sorted from blood, obtained in a trial of the OX40 agonist ivuxolimab. CDR3 residues: CASSSRDTSYEQYF. The CDR3 bases are TGTGCCAGTAGTTCCCGGGACACTTCCTACGAGCAGTACTTC.